This T cell receptor (beta chain) was recorded in a study of CD8+CD57+ T cells in acquired aplastic anemia. Study overall: CD4+ and CD8+ cells, once sorted, gave DNA averaging roughly 3.2 ug. On average, healthy donors gave 8.5 million to 14 million reads for CD4+ cells. General study results and limits: Roughly 31 CD8+ CDR3 sequences occurred in both the patients and the controls.

The germline gives CDR1 MDHEN, CDR2 SYDVKM. The CDR3 has 16 amino acids. The V gene end was trimmed by 5 bases and the J gene end by 3 bases; junction bases not matched to a gene: 11. On this clonotype itself: Its antigen is undetermined.

CDR3 and TCR beta VDJ profiling relied on a genomic DNA template. Each CDR3 protein is one row after TCRdb ran MiXCR on the reads. Of fewer than 200,000 distinct CDR3 sequences in the sample, about three fifths were seen once. This TCR was recovered from a human donor in good health. The specimen sequenced was sorted CD4+, CD8+, or CD8+CD57+ T cells (not recorded which) from PBMCs. The chain uses TRBV28 and TRBJ1-2; 8 bases are shared with TRBD1. The CDR3 sequence is CASSPPSNRGYYGYTF. In DNA form, the CDR3 reads TGTGCCAGCAGTCCCCCGTCTAACAGGGGGTACTATGGCTACACCTTC.